The TCR beta chain described here comes from a study of post-analysis software for immune sequencing data. This CDR3 is 15 amino acids long. V was pared by 2 bases and J by 3 bases, with 7 bases of the junction left unmatched. From germline, CDR1 is SQVTM and CDR2 ANQGSEA. Notes on this clonotype: Its antigen remains unknown.

Study results and limitations: Patients had higher frequencies than controls of roughly 5 TRBV segments, including TRBV5-6, TRBV5-1 and TRBV20-1. Normalized Chao1 diversity in multiple sclerosis patients fell significantly below that of controls.

Incorporated into the TCR beta cDNA libraries were unique molecular identifiers, which served to reduce PCR and sequencing biases. In TCRdb, the PCR reads were re-called with MiXCR into one record per CDR3 protein. The repertoire holds some 500,000 distinct CDR3 sequences, with 45% as singletons. The TCR comes from a girl aged 10 to 17 with multiple sclerosis. Material: blood. V usage is TRBV29-1 and J usage is TRBJ2-5; 9 positions match TRBD1. The DNA of the CDR3 is TGCAGCGTTGAAAATCCTCGACAGGGGGAAGAGACCCAGTACTTC. This encodes CSVENPRQGEETQYF.